This T cell receptor beta chain was obtained from a study of T cell repertoires in cytomegalovirus infection. As for the study in general: Recently identified HLA-C-restricted CMV epitopes were among the peptides used.

With 0 bases removed from V and 6 bases from J, the gap between germline ends came to 11 bases. The germline V gene has CDR1 SGHVS and CDR2 FNYEAQ. This CDR3 has 15 residues. TCRdb re-called the reads with MiXCR, one entry per CDR3 protein. The table records fewer than 950,000 distinct CDR3 sequences, approximately 30% of them present only once. As regards this clonotype: Its antigen remains unidentified.

The chain has TRBV7-6 and TRBJ1-4; possibly TRBD1 for D (5 bases). The sequencing here drew on cultured CD8+ T cells from PBMCs, taken from culture after CMV antigen stimulation. The clonotype comes from a human donor in good health (CMV status not recorded). Some clones in this sample may be carry-over from other donors' samples. The CDR3, as DNA: TGTGCCAGCAGCTTAGCTTCCGGGACGTATGAAAAACTGTTTTTT. Translation gives CASSLASGTYEKLFF.